This T cell receptor beta chain was sequenced in a study of cytomegalovirus exposure and HLA in healthy donors. Study-level results: Per a later analysis, 16,951 TCR beta sequences showed association with HLA alleles at 0.05 false discovery rate.

PCR was performed using 60 Vbeta and 13 Jbeta primers. Some clones are missing from TCRdb's copy, which holds only in-frame ones; the method was immunoSEQ multiplex PCR. The sample carries about 150,000 clones, 70% recorded once. The sample holds one count of this clone. The antigen is not known. The source material was PBMCs. The clonotype originates from a woman in her fifties or sixties in good health and CMV-seropositive.

For the CDR3, the DNA is TGCGCCAGCAGCTTGGCAGGGGACGTGGCAGATACGCAGTATTTT. Translating it yields CASSLAGDVADTQYF. The rearrangement joins TRBV5-1 to TRBJ2-3; maybe TRBD1 (6 bases). This CDR3 comprises 15 residues. Trimming took 0 bases from V and 4 from J, leaving 12 bases between them. The germline CDR1 and CDR2 sequences are SGHRS and YFSETQ.